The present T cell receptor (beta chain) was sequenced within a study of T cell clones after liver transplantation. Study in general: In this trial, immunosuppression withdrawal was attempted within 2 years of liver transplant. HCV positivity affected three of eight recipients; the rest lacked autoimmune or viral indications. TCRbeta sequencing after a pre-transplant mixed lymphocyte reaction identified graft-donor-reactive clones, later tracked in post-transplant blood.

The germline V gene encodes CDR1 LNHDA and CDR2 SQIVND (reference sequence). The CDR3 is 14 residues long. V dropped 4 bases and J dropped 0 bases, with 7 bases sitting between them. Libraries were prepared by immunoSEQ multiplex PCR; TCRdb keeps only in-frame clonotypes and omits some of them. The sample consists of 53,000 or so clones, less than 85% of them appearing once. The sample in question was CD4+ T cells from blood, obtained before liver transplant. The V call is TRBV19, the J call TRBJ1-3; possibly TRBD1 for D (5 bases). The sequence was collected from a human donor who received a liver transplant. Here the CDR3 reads CASSTDTSGNTIYF. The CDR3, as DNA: TGTGCCAGTAGTACGGACACCTCTGGAAACACCATATATTTT.